The T cell receptor beta chain described here comes from a study of blood T cell repertoires in COVID-19 (dated by TCRdb to 2020 to 2021). Study-wide context: Collaborator samples came from the United States, Italy and Spain and covered acute and convalescent phases of COVID-19. The prospective study material was composed of cDNA or gDNA derived from T cells, B-cell-depleted T cells, or PBMCs. Deeply sampled blood TCRbeta repertoires from subjects exposed to, actively infected with, or recovered from COVID-19 were included in the dataset. The repertoires were made available in a free public database intended to serve as a resource for research on the immune response to SARS-CoV-2. Samples came from the ongoing ImmuneRACE study (first 160 participants) plus 1,254 subjects from 6 global collaborators. Nearly every sample came with metadata listing a de-identified subject ID, COVID-19 status, age in years and sex. Where HLA class I and class II types were available, the types were taken from metadata supplied by the sample provider, not from assay-based typing.

Inclusive of the bounding cysteine and phenylalanine, the CDR3 is 14 residues long. CDR3 DNA only is kept here, 42 bases in frame from base 1. V is clipped by 4 bases and J by 1 base, and the sequence between their germline boundaries is 9 bases long. The germline V gene encodes CDR1 SGHNT and CDR2 YYREEE (reference sequence). About this clone: Its antigen specificity is not known. Base qualities were left out, and no much larger clone turns up one base away.

TCRbeta CDR3 regions were amplified from genomic DNA by means of the immunoSEQ Assay, a bias-controlled multiplex PCR. Under the source paper's analysis protocol: Nucleated cell counts per sample were estimated from amplification of reference gene primers within the assay. To quantify the absolute abundance of each unique TCRbeta CDR3 rearrangement, sequence reads were collapsed and filtered. For each sample, productive Simpson clonality was calculated as the square root of Simpson's diversity index across productive rearrangements. The immuneACCESS repertoire file appears here via TCRdb, limited to in-frame rearrangements. These files lack a portion of the clones; in checked studies, under half of the deficit traces to unresolved V genes, and the cause of the others is not known. V, J and clone size reflect that table, while D and trimming were determined from the DNA. The sample table contains 300,000 to 500,000 clones; only one count was recorded for 88% of them. Approximately 2% of the sample is held by the ten biggest clonotypes.

Enrolling through a virtual design, the prospective study's participants ranged in age from roughly 18 to 90 years and lived across roughly 23 United States geographic areas. Cohort assignment in the prospective study relied on participant-reported clinical history from a screening survey and a study questionnaire. In the prospective study, whole blood, serum and a nasopharyngeal or oropharyngeal swab were collected from each participant by mobile phlebotomists. Additional blood draws and questionnaires over a 2-month period could optionally be provided by prospective study participants. Prospective study blood samples were shipped either frozen or at room temperature before DNA extraction. Here is what the overall study found, with its caveats: The amount of clinical and demographic metadata varied by source and participant and was provided uncurated.

The clonotype comes from a woman between 35 and 50 years old with acute COVID-19. The specimen was PBMCs or T cells enriched from blood (not recorded which). This sequence uses TRBV5-4 and TRBJ1-3, with a weak D call of TRBD1 (5 bases match). The CDR3 in this case is CASSPGRSGNTIYF. The nucleotides are TGTGCCAGCAGCCCAGGGAGGTCTGGAAACACCATATATTTT. With all but the CDR3 taken from the reference TRBV5-4 and TRBJ1-3 genes, the full variable domain is: ETGVTQSPTHLIKTRGQQVTLRCSSQSGHNTVSWYQQALGQGPQFIFQYYREEENGRGNFPPRFSGLQFPNYSSELNVNALELDDSALYLCASSPGRSGNTIYFGEGSWLTVV.